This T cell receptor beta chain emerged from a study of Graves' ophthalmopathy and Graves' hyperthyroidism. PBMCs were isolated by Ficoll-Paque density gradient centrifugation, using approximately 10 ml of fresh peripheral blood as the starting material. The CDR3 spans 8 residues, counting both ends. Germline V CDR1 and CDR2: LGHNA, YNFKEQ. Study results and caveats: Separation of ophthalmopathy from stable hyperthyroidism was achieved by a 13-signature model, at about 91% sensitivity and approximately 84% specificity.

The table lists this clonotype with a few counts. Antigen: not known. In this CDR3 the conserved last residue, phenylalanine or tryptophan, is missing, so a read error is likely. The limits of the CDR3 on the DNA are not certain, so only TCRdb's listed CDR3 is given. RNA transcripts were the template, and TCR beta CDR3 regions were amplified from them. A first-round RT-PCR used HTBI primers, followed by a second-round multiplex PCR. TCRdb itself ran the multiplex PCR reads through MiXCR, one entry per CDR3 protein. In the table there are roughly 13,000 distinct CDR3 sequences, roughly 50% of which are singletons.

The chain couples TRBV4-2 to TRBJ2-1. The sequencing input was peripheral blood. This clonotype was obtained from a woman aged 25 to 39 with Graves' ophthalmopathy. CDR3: CASSQEGA.